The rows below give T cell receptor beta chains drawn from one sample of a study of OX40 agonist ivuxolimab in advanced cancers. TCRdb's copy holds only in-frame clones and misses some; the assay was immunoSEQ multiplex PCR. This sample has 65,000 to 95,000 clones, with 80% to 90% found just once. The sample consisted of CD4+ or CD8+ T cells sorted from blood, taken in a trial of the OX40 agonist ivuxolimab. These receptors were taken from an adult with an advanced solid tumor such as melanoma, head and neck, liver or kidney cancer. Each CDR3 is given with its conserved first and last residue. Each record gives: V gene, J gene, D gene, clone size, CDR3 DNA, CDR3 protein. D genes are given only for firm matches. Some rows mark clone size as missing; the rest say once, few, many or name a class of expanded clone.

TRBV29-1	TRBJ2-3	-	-	TGCAGCGTTTCCAGGCTAGGCACAGATACGCAGTATTTT	CSVSRLGTDTQYF
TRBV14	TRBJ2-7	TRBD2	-	TGTGCCAGCAGCCAAGACCTGGGGACTAGCGGGACTGGCGAGCAGTACTTC	CASSQDLGTSGTGEQYF
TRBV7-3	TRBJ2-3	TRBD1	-	TGTGCCAGCAGCCGAACAGGGGGCCTCACAGATACGCAGTATTTT	CASSRTGGLTDTQYF
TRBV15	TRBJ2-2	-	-	TGTGCCACCAGCAGTCGAGTGCACACCGGGGAGCTGTTTTTT	CATSSRVHTGELFF
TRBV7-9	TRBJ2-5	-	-	TGTGCCAGCAGCGCTGACTCCCAGAGGGGGACCCAGTACTTC	CASSADSQRGTQYF
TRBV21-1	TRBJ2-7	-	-	TGTGCCAGCAGCAAGACAAGCTACGAGCAGTACTTC	CASSKTSYEQYF
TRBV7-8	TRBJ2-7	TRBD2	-	TGTGCCAGCACCCCTCGTTGGCGGGAGGGGGAGCAGTACTTC	CASTPRWREGEQYF
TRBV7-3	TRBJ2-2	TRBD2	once	TGTGCCAGCAGCTTAAGCAGCGGGAGGGCCCTCAGCACCGGGGAGCTGTTTTTT	CASSLSSGRALSTGELFF
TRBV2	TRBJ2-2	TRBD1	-	TGTGCCAGCAGTCCACAGGGGGGAGGCGGGGAGCTGTTTTTT	CASSPQGGGGELFF
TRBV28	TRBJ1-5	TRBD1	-	TGTGCCAGCAACTCCATCCCAGGGGGCGCTTCGTATAGCAATCAGCCCCAGCATTTT	CASNSIPGGASYSNQPQHF
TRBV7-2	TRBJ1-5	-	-	TGTGCCAGCAGCCTCCGCCCCAGTCAGCCCCAGCATTTT	CASSLRPSQPQHF
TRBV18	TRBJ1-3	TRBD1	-	TGTGCCAGCTCAGCGACAGGGGAGAGTGGAAACACCATATATTTT	CASSATGESGNTIYF
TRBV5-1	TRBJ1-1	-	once	TGCGCCAGCAGCTTGATGGGGGAAACTGAAGCTTTCTTT	CASSLMGETEAFF
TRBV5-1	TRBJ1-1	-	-	TGCGCCAGCACGAAGGGAGGGACCGGTGAAGCTTTCTTT	CASTKGGTGEAFF
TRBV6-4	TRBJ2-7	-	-	TGTGCCAGCTCTATCGGGGTCGGGGCAAGCTACGAGCAGTACTTC	CASSIGVGASYEQYF
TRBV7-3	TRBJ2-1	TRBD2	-	TGTGCCAGCAGCTCAACTAGCGGGAGTGGGGATGAGCAGTTCTTC	CASSSTSGSGDEQFF